This TCR beta chain comes out of a study of shared clonotypes between healthy human individuals. About the study: Contributing individuals were a couple of females and a few males aged 18 to 49. CD4 naive and memory got three plates each, CD8 naive two, CD8 memory one.

Clones were sequenced by immunoSEQ multiplex PCR, and TCRdb holds only the in-frame ones, with some missing. The data show some 2,400,000 clones, about 94% seen once. Naive CD4+ cells were CD45RA-selected; the remaining cells were memory. This receptor was identified in a man aged 18 to 30 in good health. The material sequenced was naive CD4+ T cells sorted from blood. Subset defined: CD45RA+ positively selected.

CDR3 sequence reads: CASSWTGYTF. CDR3 bases: TGTGCCAGCAGCTGGACAGGCTACACCTTC. The rearrangement joins TRBV6-1 to TRBJ1-2, with a tentative D call TRBD1 (5 bases). Trimming pared 6 bases from V and 8 bases from J, leaving 7 bases between. This CDR3 is built from 10 residues. CDR1 and CDR2 from the germline V gene are MNHNS and SASEGT.